The rows below give T cell receptor beta chains drawn from one sample of a study of cytomegalovirus exposure and HLA in healthy donors. The table came from immunoSEQ multiplex PCR; TCRdb's copy has only in-frame clones and leaves some out. The table lists 100,000 to 150,000 clones, 80% of them singletons, with approximately 10% in the top ten. The sequenced sample was PBMCs. These receptors all stem from a man aged 25-45 years in good health and CMV-seropositive. The CDR3 runs from the conserved cysteine through the conserved F or W. The D gene is left open where the match is weak. Size tells how often a clone was seen (once, few, many) or the class of an expanded clone, and some rows leave it out.

>15|.|TRBV27|TRBJ1-2|TRBD1
TGTGCCAGCAGTCCACGACGGGACAGCTTCTATGGCTACACCTTC
CASSPRRDSFYGYTF
>15|.|TRBV10-3|TRBJ1-1|.
TGTGCCATCAGTGAATCAGGGCCACCCAGCACTGAAGCTTTCTTT
CAISESGPPSTEAFF
>16|few|TRBV19|TRBJ2-1|TRBD2
TGTGCCAGTAGTAGAGTAGCGGGGGGATATGGAAATGAGCAGTTCTTC
CASSRVAGGYGNEQFF
>14|.|TRBV7-8|TRBJ1-4|TRBD1
TGTGCCAGCAGCTTAGCGGGACAGGGTGAAAAACTGTTTTTT
CASSLAGQGEKLFF
>15|few|TRBV27|TRBJ1-1|.
TGTGCCAGCAGTTCATCGACAGACATGAACACTGAAGCTTTCTTT
CASSSSTDMNTEAFF
>16|.|TRBV27|TRBJ2-7|.
TGTGCCAGCGGTCCCCAACAAACGGACAGCTCCTACGAGCAGTACTTC
CASGPQQTDSSYEQYF
>14|.|TRBV7-2|TRBJ2-1|TRBD1
TGTGCCTGCGGCAGGACAGGGGTTTACAATGAGCAGTTCTTC
CACGRTGVYNEQFF
>13|.|TRBV29-1|TRBJ1-1|.
TGCAGCGTTGTTGCCAGGGGAAGCACTGAAGCTTTCTTT
CSVVARGSTEAFF
>13|.|TRBV19|TRBJ1-6|TRBD1
TGTGCCACCGCCACAGGGGGCAGTTCACCCCTCCACTTT
CATATGGSSPLHF
>12|.|TRBV6-6|TRBJ2-7|.
TGTGCCACCCTTTCTAACTACTACGAGCAGTACTTC
CATLSNYYEQYF
>18|.|TRBV5-1|TRBJ1-3|.
TGCGCCAGCAGCTTGGAATTTCAGGGCCAGGTCTCTGGAAACACCATATATTTT
CASSLEFQGQVSGNTIYF
>16|.|TRBV5-1|TRBJ1-6|TRBD1
TGCGCCAGCAGCTTGTTCGTCAGGGGGGCTGATTCACCCCTCCACTTT
CASSLFVRGADSPLHF
>15|.|TRBV5-8|TRBJ2-5|.
TGTGCCAGCAGCCCGGGGTCGGAGGGTGAAGAGACCCAGTACTTC
CASSPGSEGEETQYF
>14|.|TRBV19|TRBJ1-2|TRBD1
TGTGCCAGTAGTTGGGACAGGGATAGCTATGGCTACACCTTC
CASSWDRDSYGYTF
>16|.|TRBV28|TRBJ2-4|TRBD2
TGTGCCAGCATCGCCGGGGGGGGAGGGGTCAAAAACATTCAGTACTTC
CASIAGGGGVKNIQYF
>15|.|TRBV6-6|TRBJ2-1|TRBD2
TGTGCCAGCAGGAACCAGCGGGGGGGCCTGTATGAGCAGTTCTTC
CASRNQRGGLYEQFF
>15|.|TRBV4-1|TRBJ1-1|TRBD1
TGCGCCAGCTTCCCCGGGACAGGGGGCAATGATGAAGCTTTCTTT
CASFPGTGGNDEAFF
>13|.|TRBV2|TRBJ1-1|.
TGTGCCAGCAGTCCCCGGTGGGGGCCTGAAGCTTTCTTT
CASSPRWGPEAFF
>18|.|TRBV21-1|TRBJ1-6|.
TGTGCCAGCAGCACCGCCGACAGGGGCAGCTCCTATAATTCACCCCTCCACTTT
CASSTADRGSSYNSPLHF
>15|.|TRBV7-2|TRBJ2-2|.
TGTGCCAGCAGCCCGCAGTCCGCGAACACCGGGGAGCTGTTTTTT
CASSPQSANTGELFF
>16|.|TRBV10-1|TRBJ2-5|TRBD2
TGCGCCAGCAGTGCTACTAGCGGGGGGGTGGGGGAGACCCAGTACTTC
CASSATSGGVGETQYF
>14|.|TRBV5-6|TRBJ1-1|.
TGTGCCAGCAGCTTCGACTGGATGAACACTGAAGCTTTCTTT
CASSFDWMNTEAFF
>13|.|TRBV19|TRBJ1-5|.
TGTGCCAGTAGTGAATCCGACAGTCAGCCCCAGCATTTT
CASSESDSQPQHF
>13|.|TRBV29-1|TRBJ1-2|.
TGCAGCGTTGAAGTCAGGGGAAGCTATGGCTACACCTTC
CSVEVRGSYGYTF
>15|.|TRBV11-2|TRBJ2-7|TRBD1
TGTGCCAGCAGCTTAGGGACAGGGAACTCCTACGAGCAGTACTTC
CASSLGTGNSYEQYF
>13|once|TRBV27|TRBJ1-1|TRBD1
TGTGCCAGCAGTAGAAGGGGGCTCACTGAAGCTTTCTTT
CASSRRGLTEAFF
>13|.|TRBV30|TRBJ1-2|.
TGTGCCTGGAGTGTGGTCTCAGTCTATGGCTACACCTTC
CAWSVVSVYGYTF
>16|.|TRBV11-3|TRBJ2-2|TRBD2
TGTGCCAGCAGCCCCGGCAGCGGGGGTTTCACCGGGGAGCTGTTTTTT
CASSPGSGGFTGELFF
>14|.|TRBV5-6|TRBJ1-2|TRBD1
TGTGCCAGCAGCTCACAGGGGCATGTCTATGGCTACACCTTC
CASSSQGHVYGYTF
>14|few|TRBV2|TRBJ2-2|TRBD2
TGTGCCAGCAGCGTGGGGGGGTGGACCGGGGAGCTGTTTTTT
CASSVGGWTGELFF